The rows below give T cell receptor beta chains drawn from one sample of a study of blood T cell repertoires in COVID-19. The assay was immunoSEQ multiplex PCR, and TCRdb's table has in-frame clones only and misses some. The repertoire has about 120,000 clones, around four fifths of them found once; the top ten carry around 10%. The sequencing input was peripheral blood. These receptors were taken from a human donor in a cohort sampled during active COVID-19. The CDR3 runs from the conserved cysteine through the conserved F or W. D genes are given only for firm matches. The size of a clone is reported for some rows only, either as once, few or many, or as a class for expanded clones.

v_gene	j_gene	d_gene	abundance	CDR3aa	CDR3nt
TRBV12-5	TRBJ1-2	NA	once	CASGFYGGGYTF	TGTGCTAGTGGTTTCTACGGGGGGGGCTACACCTTC
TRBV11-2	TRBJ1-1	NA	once	CASSLDWVQVEPEAFF	TGTGCCAGCAGCTTAGATTGGGTACAGGTCGAGCCTGAAGCTTTCTTT
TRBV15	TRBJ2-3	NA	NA	CATSGYDRPDTQYF	TGTGCCACCAGCGGCTACGACAGGCCAGATACGCAGTATTTT
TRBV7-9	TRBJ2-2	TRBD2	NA	CASRSTSGGDNTGELFF	TGTGCCAGCAGGTCGACTAGCGGGGGGGACAACACCGGGGAGCTGTTTTTT
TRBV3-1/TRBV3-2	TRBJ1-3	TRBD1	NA	CASSIDRASGNTIYF	TGTGCCAGCAGTATCGACAGGGCCTCTGGAAACACCATATATTTT
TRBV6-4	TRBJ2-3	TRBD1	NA	CASGQTGNPADTQYF	TGTGCCAGCGGCCAGACAGGGAATCCCGCAGATACGCAGTATTTT
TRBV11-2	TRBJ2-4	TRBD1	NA	CASTSQGAKNIQYF	TGTGCCAGCACCTCACAGGGGGCCAAAAACATTCAGTACTTC
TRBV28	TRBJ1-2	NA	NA	CASSFQRGGDGYTF	TGTGCCAGCAGTTTTCAAAGGGGGGGGGATGGCTACACCTTC
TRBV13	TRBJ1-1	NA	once	CASSFTMGQSIEAFF	TGTGCCAGCAGCTTTACAATGGGGCAGAGCATTGAAGCTTTCTTT
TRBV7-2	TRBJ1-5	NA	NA	CASSFGLSNQPQHF	TGTGCCAGCAGCTTTGGACTAAGCAATCAGCCCCAGCATTTT
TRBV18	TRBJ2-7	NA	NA	CASSPPAGDEQYF	TGTGCCAGCTCACCACCGGCAGGGGACGAGCAGTACTTC
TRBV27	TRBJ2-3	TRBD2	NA	CASSLGLAGGTGTQYF	TGTGCCAGCAGTTTAGGCCTAGCGGGGGGAACGGGTACGCAGTATTTT
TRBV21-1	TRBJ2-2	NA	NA	CASSTGTSGGENTGELFF	TGTGCCAGCAGCACCGGGACTAGCGGGGGGGAAAACACCGGGGAGCTGTTTTTT
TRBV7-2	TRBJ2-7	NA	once	CASSPNYSGKYEQYF	TGTGCCAGCAGTCCTAACTATTCCGGGAAATACGAGCAGTACTTC
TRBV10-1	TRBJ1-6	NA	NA	CASSEGRVNNSPLHF	TGCGCCAGCAGTGAAGGCAGGGTGAATAATTCACCCCTCCACTTT
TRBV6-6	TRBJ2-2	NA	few	CASAGIPNTGELFF	TGTGCCAGCGCCGGGATCCCGAACACCGGGGAGCTGTTTTTT
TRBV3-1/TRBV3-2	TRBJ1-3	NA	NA	CASSQLRVGNTIYF	TGTGCCAGCAGCCAATTGAGGGTTGGAAACACCATATATTTT
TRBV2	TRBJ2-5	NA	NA	CASRPDGGETQYF	TGTGCCAGCAGGCCGGACGGGGGAGAGACCCAGTACTTC
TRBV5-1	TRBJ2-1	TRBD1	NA	CASSAGQGSYNEQFF	TGCGCCAGCAGCGCCGGACAGGGATCCTACAATGAGCAGTTCTTC
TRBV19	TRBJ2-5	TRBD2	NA	CASSSGLAGGETQYF	TGTGCCAGTAGTTCCGGACTAGCGGGGGGAGAGACCCAGTACTTC
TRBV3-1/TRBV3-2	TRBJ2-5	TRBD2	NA	CASINSGGFQETQYF	TGTGCCAGCATTAATAGCGGGGGTTTCCAAGAGACCCAGTACTTC
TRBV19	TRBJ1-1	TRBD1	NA	CASSIDLGTGSEAFF	TGTGCCAGTAGTATAGATCTAGGGACAGGGTCTGAAGCTTTCTTT
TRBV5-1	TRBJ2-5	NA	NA	CASSLESGQETQYF	TGCGCCAGCAGCTTGGAGAGCGGTCAAGAGACCCAGTACTTC
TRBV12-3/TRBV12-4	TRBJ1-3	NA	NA	CASSLSGNTIYF	TGTGCCAGCAGCCTCTCTGGAAACACCATATATTTT
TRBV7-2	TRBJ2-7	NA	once	CASSLGGGGVSLSYEQYF	TGTGCCAGCAGCTTAGGAGGGGGAGGGGTCAGCCTATCCTACGAGCAGTACTTC
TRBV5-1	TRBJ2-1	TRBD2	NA	CASSRTGTKYNEQFF	TGCGCCAGCAGCCGTACCGGGACTAAGTACAATGAGCAGTTCTTC
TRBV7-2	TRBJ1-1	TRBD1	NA	CASSLQGADTEAFF	TGTGCCAGCAGCCTACAGGGGGCGGACACTGAAGCTTTCTTT
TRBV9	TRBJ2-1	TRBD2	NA	CASSGMLAGGGNEQFF	TGTGCCAGCAGCGGCATGCTAGCGGGGGGAGGCAATGAGCAGTTCTTC
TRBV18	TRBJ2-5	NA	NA	CASSPQGIKETQYF	TGTGCCAGCTCACCACAGGGGATTAAGGAGACCCAGTACTTC
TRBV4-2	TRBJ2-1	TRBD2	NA	CASSQEAGGYNEQFF	TGTGCCAGCAGCCAAGAAGCGGGGGGGTACAATGAGCAGTTCTTC
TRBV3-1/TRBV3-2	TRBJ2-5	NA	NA	CASSQDRGGEETQYF	TGTGCCAGCAGCCAAGATAGGGGGGGGGAGGAGACCCAGTACTTC
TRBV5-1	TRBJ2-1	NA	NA	CASSQGLSTSYNEQFF	TGCGCCAGCAGTCAAGGACTCTCCACATCCTACAATGAGCAGTTCTTC
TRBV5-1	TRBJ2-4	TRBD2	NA	CASSLTSAFKNIQYF	TGCGCCAGCAGCTTGACTAGCGCCTTCAAAAACATTCAGTACTTC
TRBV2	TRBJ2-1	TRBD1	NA	CASGGQEANEQFF	TGTGCCAGTGGGGGACAGGAGGCGAACGAGCAGTTCTTC
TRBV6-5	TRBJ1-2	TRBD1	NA	CASKPRDRDGGYTF	TGTGCCAGCAAACCTCGGGACAGGGACGGTGGCTACACCTTC
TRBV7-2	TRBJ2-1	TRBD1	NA	CASSFTGTGKINEQFF	TGTGCCAGCAGCTTCACCGGGACAGGGAAAATAAATGAGCAGTTCTTC
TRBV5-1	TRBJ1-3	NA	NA	CASSLGDSGNTIYF	TGCGCCAGCAGCTTGGGCGACTCTGGAAACACCATATATTTT
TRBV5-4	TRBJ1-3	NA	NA	CASSLQYSGNTIYF	TGTGCCAGCAGCTTGCAGTACTCTGGAAACACCATATATTTT
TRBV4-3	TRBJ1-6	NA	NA	CASSQGLTGAYNSPLHF	TGCGCCAGCAGCCAAGGGTTGACTGGGGCTTATAATTCACCCCTCCACTTT
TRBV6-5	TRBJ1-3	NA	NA	CASTPSWGPGNTIYF	TGTGCCAGCACCCCAAGTTGGGGCCCTGGAAACACCATATATTTT
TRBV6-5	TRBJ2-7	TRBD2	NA	CASRPTSGNFYEQYF	TGTGCCAGCAGGCCGACTAGCGGGAATTTCTACGAGCAGTACTTC
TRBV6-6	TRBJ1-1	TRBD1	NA	CASSRSAGGGWNTEAFF	TGTGCCAGCAGTCGATCGGCAGGGGGCGGCTGGAACACTGAAGCTTTCTTT
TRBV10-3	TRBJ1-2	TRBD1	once	CAISEEGTGSSGYTF	TGTGCCATCAGTGAGGAGGGGACAGGGTCTAGCGGCTACACCTTC
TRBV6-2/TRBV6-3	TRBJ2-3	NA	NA	CASSYSGSSSTDTQYF	TGTGCCAGCAGTTACTCGGGGAGTTCTAGCACAGATACGCAGTATTTT
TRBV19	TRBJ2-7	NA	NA	CASSIQGIAEQYF	TGTGCCAGTAGTATACAGGGAATTGCCGAGCAGTACTTC
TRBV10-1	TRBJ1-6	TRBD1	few	CASSGQGRDSPLHF	TGCGCCAGCAGCGGACAGGGCCGGGATTCACCCCTCCACTTT
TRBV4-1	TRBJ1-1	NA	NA	CASSHAQEAFF	TGCGCCAGCAGCCATGCCCAGGAAGCTTTCTTT
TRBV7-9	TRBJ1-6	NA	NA	CASSTFRGPYNSPLHF	TGTGCCAGCAGCACATTTAGAGGCCCCTATAATTCACCCCTCCACTTT
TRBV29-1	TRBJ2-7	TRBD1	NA	CSVAQGATAYEQYF	TGCAGCGTGGCACAGGGGGCAACGGCCTACGAGCAGTACTTC
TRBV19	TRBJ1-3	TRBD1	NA	CASSIRTGTLSGNTIYF	TGTGCCAGTAGTATAAGGACAGGGACACTCTCTGGAAACACCATATATTTT
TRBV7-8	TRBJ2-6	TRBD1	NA	CASSRGTGDISPSGANVLTF	TGTGCCAGCAGCCGAGGGACAGGTGACATTTCACCTTCTGGGGCCAACGTCCTGACTTTC
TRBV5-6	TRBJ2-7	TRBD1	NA	CASSLTGIKTYEQYF	TGTGCCAGCAGCCTGACAGGGATTAAAACCTACGAGCAGTACTTC
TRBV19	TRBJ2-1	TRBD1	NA	CASTDRGYNEQFF	TGTGCCAGTACGGACAGGGGGTACAATGAGCAGTTCTTC
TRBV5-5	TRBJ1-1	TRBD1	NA	CASSLGQGAPMNTEAFF	TGTGCCAGCAGCTTGGGGCAGGGGGCCCCCATGAACACTGAAGCTTTCTTT
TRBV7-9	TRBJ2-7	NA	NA	CASSPETGGQYF	TGTGCCAGCAGCCCGGAGACAGGAGGGCAGTACTTC
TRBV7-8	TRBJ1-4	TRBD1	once	CASSLTGQGREKLFF	TGTGCCAGCAGCTTGACGGGACAGGGACGTGAAAAACTGTTTTTT
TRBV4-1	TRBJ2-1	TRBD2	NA	CASSQDMGTSAEQFF	TGCGCCAGCAGCCAAGATATGGGGACTAGTGCTGAGCAGTTCTTC
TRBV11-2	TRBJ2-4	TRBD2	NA	CASSFRSGGLAKNIQYF	TGTGCCAGCAGCTTTCGTAGCGGGGGGTTAGCCAAAAACATTCAGTACTTC
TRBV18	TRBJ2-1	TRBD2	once	CASSPASGGLYNEQFF	TGTGCCAGCTCACCAGCGAGCGGGGGGCTCTACAATGAGCAGTTCTTC
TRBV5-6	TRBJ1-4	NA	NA	CASSLTGTNEKLFF	TGTGCCAGCAGCTTAACAGGGACTAATGAAAAACTGTTTTTT